One sample yielded the 19 T cell receptor beta chains listed below, sequenced in a study of blood T cell repertoires in COVID-19. The assay was immunoSEQ multiplex PCR, and TCRdb's table has in-frame clones only and misses some. The table shows over 250,000 clones, with approximately 90% occurring only once. The sample comprised PBMCs or T cells enriched from blood (not recorded which). Receptors originate from a woman aged 30 to 39 who had recovered from COVID-19.

This clone was observed a few times. CDR3 in DNA: TGTGCCAGCAGTTACGCCGTACAGGGCTCGGGCGAGCAGTACTTC. Translated, it gives CASSYAVQGSGEQYF. The genes are TRBV6-5 and TRBJ2-7; D may be TRBD1 (6 bases). This CDR3 region has 15 residues. V lost 2 bases, J lost 6 bases, and 17 bases lay in between. Germline V CDR1 and CDR2: MNHEY, SVGAGI.

In DNA, the CDR3 is TGTGCCAGCAGCGCCACAGGATCGAATAGCAATCAGCCCCAGCATTTT. It yields the protein CASSATGSNSNQPQHF. This chain uses TRBV25-1 with TRBJ1-5; tentatively, D is TRBD1 (5 bases). Per germline, CDR1 MGHDK and CDR2 SYGVNS. V shed 6 bases and J shed 0 bases, with 15 bases lying between them. The CDR3 loop spans 16 amino acids.

The chain employs TRBV2 and TRBJ2-5, with a possible D match to TRBD1 (7 bases). Deletions cut 7 bases from V and 4 bases from J, with 16 bases between. The CDR3 is made up of 14 amino acids. Germline V gene data show CDR1 as SNHLY and CDR2 as FYNNEI. The DNA of the CDR3 is TGTGCCAGCAACGGACAGGCCGGGAGAGAGACCCAGTACTTC. Translated, it gives CASNGQAGRETQYF.

The chain recombines TRBV7-8 with TRBJ1-4; 7 positions match TRBD1. The V segment lost 3 bases and the J segment 5 bases; nucleotides outside the gene matches: 6. CDR1 SGHVS and CDR2 FQNEAQ come from the germline V gene. The length of the CDR3 is 15 residues. The CDR3 DNA reads as TGTGCCAGCAGCTTCACCGGGACAGAAAATGAAAAACTGTTTTTT. Residues: CASSFTGTENEKLFF.

The chain has TRBV6-5 and TRBJ2-7; TRBD1 agrees at 9 bases. This CDR3 has 15 residues. The V and J ends lost 6 bases and 0 bases, in that order; junction bases with no gene match: 6. Looked up from germline, CDR1 is MNHEY and CDR2 is SVGAGI. Written as DNA, the CDR3 is TGTGCCAGCAGGAAGGGACAGGGTAGCTCCTACGAGCAGTACTTC. It yields the protein CASRKGQGSSYEQYF.

The J gene is TRBJ1-1, the V gene TRBV29-1, with D unresolved. The length of the CDR3 is 12 residues. Looked up from germline, CDR1 is SQVTM and CDR2 is ANQGSEA. V lost 5 bases and J 1 base, leaving 8 bases between the germline ends. CDR3 amino acids: CSVSSGNTEAFF. The CDR3 coding sequence is TGCAGCGTTTCTTCCGGGAACACTGAAGCTTTCTTT.

The CDR3 DNA is TGTGCCAGCAGCTCACTGGGGGGGCCCACTGAAGCTTTCTTT. Translation gives CASSSLGGPTEAFF. The chain is built from TRBV11-2 and TRBJ1-1; tentatively, D is TRBD1 (6 bases). The V gene's germline CDR1 is SGHAT and CDR2 FQNNGV. Trimming shortened V by 4 bases and J by 4 bases, and 13 bases separated the two germline ends. The CDR3 has 14 residues.

V is TRBV15 and J is TRBJ1-2; 11 nucleotides line up with TRBD1. This CDR3 region has 17 residues. Germline trimming cut 7 bases from V and 0 bases from J; bases unmatched to any gene: 10. The germline V gene encodes CDR1 LNHNV and CDR2 YYDKDF (reference sequence). CDR3 amino acids: CATKGDGQGAPNYGYTF. The CDR3 DNA reads TGTGCCACCAAGGGGGACGGACAGGGGGCTCCTAACTATGGCTACACCTTC. Supplemented by reference TRBV15 and TRBJ1-2, the full variable domain reads DAMVIQNPRYQVTQFGKPVTLSCSQTLNHNVMYWYQQKSSQAPKLLFHYYDKDFNNEADTPDNFQSRRPNTSFCFLDIRSPGLGDTAMYLCATKGDGQGAPNYGYTFGSGTRLTVV.

This rearrangement joins TRBV27 to TRBJ1-4; the match to TRBD1 covers 7 bases. CDR1 and CDR2 (germline): MNHEY, SMNVEV (reference sequence). The length of the CDR3 is 15 residues. V trimming: 6 bases; J trimming: 3 bases; junction bases outside the gene matches: 7. CDR3 bases: TGTGCCAGCAGACTTACAGGGGCGGCTAATGAAAAACTGTTTTTT. Protein sequence: CASRLTGAANEKLFF.

The chain joins TRBV28 to TRBJ1-2; 7 positions agree with TRBD1. Germline values: CDR1 MDHEN, CDR2 SYDVKM. This CDR3 contains 13 residues. The V gene end was trimmed by 6 bases and the J gene end by 5 bases; junction bases not matched to a gene: 6. In DNA, the CDR3 is TGTGCCAGCAGGTTGACAGGGAGGTATGGCTACACCTTC. Translating it yields CASRLTGRYGYTF.

This clone was seen only once. This rearrangement joins TRBV11-1 to TRBJ2-5, with 7 bases aligning to TRBD2. CDR1 and CDR2 (germline): SGHAT, FQDESV (reference sequence). V dropped 5 bases and J dropped 4; count of bases not matched to a gene: 13. The CDR3 covers 16 residues. In DNA form, the CDR3 reads TGTGCCAGCAGCCCAGGTGGAGGGGAGGGGACAGAGACCCAGTACTTC. Protein: CASSPGGGEGTETQYF. Using reference TRBV11-1 and TRBJ2-5 for the parts outside the CDR3, the full variable domain is EAEVAQSPRYKITEKSQAVAFWCDPISGHATLYWYRQILGQGPELLVQFQDESVVDDSQLPKDRFSAERLKGVDSTLKIQPAELGDSAMYLCASSPGGGEGTETQYFGPGTRLLVL.

This clone turned up a few times. The rearrangement uses TRBV9 and TRBJ2-6, with D possibly TRBD2 on 6 matching bases. CDR1 is SGDLS and CDR2 is YYNGEE in the germline V gene. The CDR3 is 19 residues long. Trimming took 3 bases from V and 0 from J, leaving 19 bases between them. The CDR3 coding sequence is TGTGCCAGCAGCGCGATGGGACTGCCAGTATACTCTGGGGCCAACGTCCTGACTTTC. It translates to CASSAMGLPVYSGANVLTF.

The gene calls are TRBV27 and TRBJ2-7; D might be TRBD1 (5 bases). The CDR3 length is 12 residues. The germline V gene has CDR1 MNHEY and CDR2 SMNVEV (reference sequence). The germline V and J ends were trimmed by 4 bases and 3 bases, with 7 bases remaining between them. CDR3 sequence (DNA): TGTGCCAGCAGTTACGACAGCTACGAGCAGTACTTC. Protein: CASSYDSYEQYF.

The chain links TRBV5-4 to TRBJ2-7, with 7 nucleotides matching TRBD2. The CDR3 has 14 amino acids. CDR1 and CDR2 (germline): SGHNT, YYREEE (reference sequence). V lost 2 bases and J lost 4; bases outside the gene matches: 6. CDR3 coding DNA: TGTGCCAGCAGCTTACTGGAGGGAGGGTACGAGCAGTACTTC. Translating it yields CASSLLEGGYEQYF.

The rearrangement joins TRBV27 to TRBJ2-5; 7 nucleotides agree with TRBD1. Germline V gene lookup returns CDR1 MNHEY and CDR2 SMNVEV (reference sequence). After removal of 6 bases from V and 5 bases from J, the junction contained 6 bases not matched to a gene. This CDR3 is 13 amino acids long. The CDR3 sequence: CASSPYRGETQYF. CDR3 DNA: TGTGCCAGCAGCCCTTACAGGGGTGAGACCCAGTACTTC.

The chain combines TRBV6-5 with TRBJ2-2, with no clear D. The CDR3 length is 15 residues. Trimming removed 4 bases at V and 0 bases at J, with 9 bases between. The germline V gene has CDR1 MNHEY and CDR2 SVGAGI. DNA of the CDR3: TGTGCCAGCAGTTTGAGATTTGCGAACACCGGGGAGCTGTTTTTT. This encodes CASSLRFANTGELFF.

The V call is TRBV2, the J call TRBJ2-7, with TRBD1 matching over 9 bases. Unmatched junction bases numbered 4, after V lost 7 bases and J lost 3 bases. CDR3 length: 13 amino acids. Per the germline V gene, CDR1 is SNHLY and CDR2 is FYNNEI. The CDR3 DNA follows: TGTGCCAGCAAGGTGACAGGGGGCTACGAGCAGTACTTC. Amino acid sequence: CASKVTGGYEQYF.

This sequence joins TRBV28 and TRBJ2-7, with a possible D match to TRBD1 (6 bases). The V gene's germline CDR1 is MDHEN and CDR2 SYDVKM. The CDR3 covers 13 residues. Trimming removed 10 bases from V and 2 bases from J, with 15 bases in between. The DNA for the CDR3 is TGTGCCATCAACCCGACAGGACCCTACGAGCAGTACTTC. As protein: CAINPTGPYEQYF.

The V call is TRBV6-2 or TRBV6-3, the J call TRBJ2-7; 7 nucleotides match TRBD2. The germline CDR1 and CDR2 sequences are MNHEY and SVGEGT. There are 14 residues in the CDR3. V was clipped by 8 bases and J by 6 bases; unmatched bases: 13. The CDR3 here is CASGRAGVPPEQYF. Here the CDR3 DNA reads TGTGCCAGCGGCCGGGCGGGAGTACCACCCGAGCAGTACTTC.